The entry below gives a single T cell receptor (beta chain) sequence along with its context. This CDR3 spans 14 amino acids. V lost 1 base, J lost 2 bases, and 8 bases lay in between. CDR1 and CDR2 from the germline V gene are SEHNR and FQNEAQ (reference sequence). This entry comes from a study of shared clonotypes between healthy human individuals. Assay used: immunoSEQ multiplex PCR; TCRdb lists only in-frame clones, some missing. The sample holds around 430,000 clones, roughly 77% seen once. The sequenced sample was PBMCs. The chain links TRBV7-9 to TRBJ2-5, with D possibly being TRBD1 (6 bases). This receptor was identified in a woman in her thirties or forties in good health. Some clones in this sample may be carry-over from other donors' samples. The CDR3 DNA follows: TGTGCCAGCAGCTTAGGGGACATGCAAGAGACCCAGTACTTC. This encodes CASSLGDMQETQYF.